One and the same sample provided the 19 T cell receptor beta chains below, sequenced in a study of T cells in Graves' hyperthyroidism and ophthalmopathy. Amplification targeted TCR beta CDR3 regions from RNA transcripts. A first-round RT-PCR of the TCR CDR3 used the HTBI primer set. Each CDR3 protein is one row after TCRdb ran MiXCR on the multiplex PCR reads. The sample has roughly 700,000 distinct CDR3 sequences, 30% to 40% seen once. Specimen: blood. All receptors come from a woman aged 40 to 50 with Graves' hyperthyroidism.

About this clonotype: A read error may be the cause here, since a much bigger clone is one base away. The V gene is TRBV9, the J gene TRBJ2-7, with D possibly matching TRBD1 (5 bases). The CDR3 has 14 residues. Trimming removed 4 bases from V and 2 bases from J, with 13 bases in between. CDR1 and CDR2 from the germline V gene are SGDLS and YYNGEE. The CDR3 nucleotides read TGTGCCAGCAGCCCTCGGACATTGGCCTACGAGCAGTACTTC. Translating gives CASSPRTLAYEQYF.

The chain is built from TRBV10-3 and TRBJ1-2; 7 bases are a match to TRBD1. Germline CDR1 ENHRY, CDR2 SYGVKD. CDR3 size: 14 residues. V gave up 7 bases and J gave up 8 bases; unmatched junction bases: 13. The CDR3 nucleotides read TGTGCCATCAATTGGGCCGGGCAGGGGGACGGCTACACCTTC. It codes for CAINWAGQGDGYTF.

As concerns this clonotype: Possible read error: a much larger clone is one base away. The chain recombines TRBV7-9 with TRBJ1-4, with D perhaps matching TRBD1 (6 bases). CDR3 length equals 15 residues. Per the germline V gene, CDR1 is SEHNR and CDR2 is FQNEAQ (reference sequence). Between the trimmed V and J ends, which lost 3 bases and 7 bases, there was a span of 15 bases. The CDR3 reads CASSLTGTFFEKLFF. The CDR3 coding sequence is TGTGCCAGCAGCTTGACCGGGACATTTTTTGAAAAACTGTTTTTT. The variable domain in full, with the rest retrieved from reference TRBV7-9 and TRBJ1-4, is DTGVSQNPRHKITKRGQNVTFRCDPISEHNRLYWYRQTLGQGPEFLTYFQNEAQLEKSRLLSDRFSAERPKGSFSTLEIQRTEQGDSAMYLCASSLTGTFFEKLFFGSGTQLSVL.

This clonotype was seen only a few times. Because it lacks the conserved phenylalanine or tryptophan at the end, this CDR3 is likely a read error. Because the CDR3's place on the DNA is in doubt, the DNA is left out and the CDR3 is given as listed by TCRdb. This rearrangement joins TRBV10-3 to TRBJ2-6; the table's D call TRBD2 went unverified against the DNA. Including both end residues, the CDR3 is 8 amino acids long. Germline assignment: CDR1 ENHRY and CDR2 SYGVKD. The CDR3 region is CAISESAS.

This clonotype was detected only a few times. The V and J genes are TRBV7-2 and TRBJ2-7, with 10 bases aligning to TRBD1. The CDR3 has 13 residues. V trimming: 6 bases; J trimming: 5 bases; junction bases outside the gene matches: 4. Germline V gene lookup returns CDR1 SGHTA and CDR2 FQGNSA. DNA of the CDR3: TGTGCCAGCAGACCGGGACAGGGGCACGAGCAGTACTTC. Protein sequence: CASRPGQGHEQYF. The whole variable domain, remainder taken from reference TRBV7-2 and TRBJ2-7, is GAGVSQSPSNKVTEKGKDVELRCDPISGHTALYWYRQSLGQGLEFLIYFQGNSAPDKSGLPSDRFSAERTGGSVSTLTIQRTQQEDSAVYLCASRPGQGHEQYFGPGTRLTVT.

The chain carries TRBV7-2 and TRBJ1-2; no definite D call. Trimming stripped 7 bases from V and 6 bases from J, with 21 bases between. Germline CDR1 reads SGHTA; CDR2 reads FQGNSA. This CDR3 is 15 amino acids long. As DNA, the CDR3 is TGTGCCAGCAACTTTGACGGCCCCTATCTGGATGGCTACACCTTC. This codes for CASNFDGPYLDGYTF. The whole variable domain, remainder taken from reference TRBV7-2 and TRBJ1-2, is GAGVSQSPSNKVTEKGKDVELRCDPISGHTALYWYRQSLGQGLEFLIYFQGNSAPDKSGLPSDRFSAERTGGSVSTLTIQRTQQEDSAVYLCASNFDGPYLDGYTFGSGTRLTVV.

As regards this clonotype: One end of the junction varies from germline; a read error may be responsible. The genes are TRBV29-1 and TRBJ1-1; maybe TRBD1 (5 bases). This CDR3 is 12 amino acids long. Germline CDR1 is SQVTM and CDR2 is ANQGSEA. The CDR3 DNA follows: TGCAACGTTAAAGCGGGGCGGGCTGAAGCTTTCTTT. Encoded protein: CNVKAGRAEAFF. The full variable domain, rest sourced from reference TRBV29-1 and TRBJ1-1, is SAVISQKPSRDICQRGTSLTIQCQVDSQVTMMFWYRQQPGQSLTLIATANQGSEATYESGFVIDKFPISRPNLTFSTLTVSNMSPEDSSIYLCNVKAGRAEAFFGQGTRLTVV.

This clonotype was counted many times. The CDR3 reads CASSDAGRHTEAFF. CDR3 bases: TGTGCCAGCAGTGATGCAGGACGTCACACTGAAGCTTTCTTT. This chain joins TRBV2 and TRBJ1-1; D remains unclear. V lost 3 bases, J lost 3 bases, and 11 bases lay in between. The CDR3 has 14 residues. Per germline, CDR1 SNHLY and CDR2 FYNNEI.

This clonotype was observed at least ten times. DNA for the CDR3: TGTGCCAGCAGCTTAGGGACAGGCCATGGCTACACCTTC. Translated: CASSLGTGHGYTF. The chain has TRBV7-9 and TRBJ1-2, with 7 bases matching TRBD1. The germline CDR1 and CDR2 sequences are SEHNR and FQNEAQ (reference sequence). Trimming took 1 base from V and 6 from J; bases not matched to a gene: 2. The CDR3 spans 13 residues.

This clonotype was picked up many times. The chain couples TRBV19 to TRBJ1-2; D not certain. Trimming cost V 7 bases and J 0 bases, with 3 bases left between them. The germline gives CDR1 LNHDA, CDR2 SQIVND (reference sequence). CDR3 size: 11 residues. The CDR3 DNA reads as TGTGCCAGTATGACTAACTATGGCTACACCTTC. Protein product: CASMTNYGYTF.

The sample holds many counts of this clonotype. The rearrangement joins TRBV9 to TRBJ1-6; D ambiguous. The CDR3 sequence is 14 residues long. Germline V gives CDR1 SGDLS, CDR2 YYNGEE. Trimming took 4 bases from V and 4 from J, leaving 9 bases between them. The chain's CDR3 is CASSSVAYNSPLHF. In nucleotides, the CDR3 is TGTGCCAGCAGCTCGGTTGCATATAATTCACCCCTCCACTTT.

This clonotype was seen a single time. The chain is built from TRBV29-1 and TRBJ2-5; D is possibly TRBD1 (6 bases). V was trimmed by 8 bases and J by 2 bases, leaving 12 bases between them. Germline CDR1 reads SQVTM; CDR2 reads ANQGSEA. This CDR3 is 12 amino acids long. As DNA, the CDR3 is TGCAGCTCCCGGACAGATCAAGAGACCCAGTACTTC. Translated: CSSRTDQETQYF.

J is TRBJ2-7 and V is TRBV7-9, with 13 bases fitting TRBD2. J gave up 5 bases and V 1 base, and 8 bases lay outside the gene matches. CDR1 and CDR2 (germline): SEHNR, FQNEAQ (reference sequence). The length of the CDR3 is 17 residues. The CDR3: CASSLGAGTSGIDEQYF. Here the CDR3 DNA reads TGTGCCAGCAGCTTAGGGGCCGGGACTAGCGGGATCGACGAGCAGTACTTC.

The V call is TRBV4-2, the J call TRBJ2-7, with D possibly being TRBD2 (6 bases). The CDR3 consists of 15 residues. The germline V gene encodes CDR1 LGHNA and CDR2 YNFKEQ. The ends were cut back, 2 bases at V and 3 bases at J, with 14 bases in the middle. Here the CDR3 DNA reads TGTGCCAGCAGCCAAACCACTAGCAATCACTACGAGCAGTACTTC. It specifies CASSQTTSNHYEQYF.

For the CDR3, the DNA is TGTGCCAGCAGCTTGTTGACAGGGGGCTACACCTTC. Translating gives CASSLLTGGYTF. The chain uses TRBV5-6 and TRBJ1-2; 7 bases map to TRBD1. The CDR3 contains 12 residues. CDR1 SGHDT and CDR2 YYEEEE come from the germline V gene. V was pared by 1 base and J by 8 bases, with 2 bases of the junction left unmatched.

This clonotype was found a few times. The rearrangement joins TRBV20-1 to TRBJ2-5, with 9 bases fitting TRBD2. Germline values: CDR1 DFQATT, CDR2 SNEGSKA (reference sequence). With V trimmed by 2 bases and J by 4 bases, 17 bases remained unmatched. The CDR3 covers 18 residues. The CDR3 reads CSARIGGGAAPRGETQYF. The CDR3 DNA sequence: TGCAGTGCTAGAATCGGCGGGGGGGCGGCTCCCCGTGGAGAGACCCAGTACTTC.

V and J are TRBV12-3 or TRBV12-4 and TRBJ1-5; D is perhaps TRBD1 (6 bases). With 6 bases removed from V and 0 bases from J, the gap between germline ends came to 9 bases. The CDR3 length is 14 residues. CDR3 amino acids: CASRDSNSNQPQHF. CDR3 DNA: TGTGCCAGCAGGGACAGTAATAGCAATCAGCCCCAGCATTTT.

As concerns this clonotype: A read error is possible here, since a much larger clone lies one base away. The rearrangement uses TRBV19 and TRBJ1-2, with D perhaps matching TRBD1 (5 bases). V was cut by 3 bases and J by 1 base, with 12 bases left in between. CDR1 LNHDA and CDR2 SQIVND come from the germline V gene (reference sequence). This CDR3 is built from 15 residues. The DNA for the CDR3 is TGTGCCAGTAGTATTCGCGACAGCAATAACTATGGCTACACCTTC. Protein product: CASSIRDSNNYGYTF.

The rearrangement joins TRBV7-9 to TRBJ2-2; D perhaps matches TRBD1 (6 bases). In germline, CDR1 is SEHNR, CDR2 FQNEAQ (reference sequence). Trimming pared 6 bases from V and 7 bases from J, leaving 12 bases between. This CDR3 has 13 amino acids. The CDR3 nucleotides are TGTGCCAGCAGTCAAAGAGGGGGCGGGGAGCTGTTTTTT. It specifies CASSQRGGGELFF.